The rows below give T cell receptor beta chains drawn from one sample of a study of blood T cells in healthy people across ages. TCRdb called the 5' RACE reads again in MiXCR, with one record for every CDR3 protein. The sample holds around 800,000 distinct CDR3 sequences, approximately 24% seen once. These records were also assigned to another study, of T cells of mothers and their children.

What was sequenced was blood. These TCRs come from a boy between 10 and 17 years old in good health. The CDR3 runs from the conserved cysteine through the conserved F or W. The D gene is left open where the match is weak. Clone size is shown for a subset of rows, as once, few, many or a class of expanded clone.

J: TRBJ2-6
V: TRBV20-1
size: few
D: .
DNA: TGCAGTGCTAGAGATGGCCTCTCTGGGGCCAACGTCCTGACTTTC
CDR3: CSARDGLSGANVLTF

J: TRBJ1-2
V: TRBV28
size: .
D: .
DNA: TGTGCCATCAAAAACGAGGGGATCTTCACCTTC
CDR3: CAIKNEGIFTF

J: TRBJ2-5
V: TRBV12-3/TRBV12-4
size: .
D: .
DNA: TGTGCCAGCAGTTTCCGGACCAACCAAGAGACCCAGTACTTC
CDR3: CASSFRTNQETQYF

J: TRBJ2-5
V: TRBV11-2
size: few
D: .
DNA: TGTGCCAGCACCCTCGGGGGACGGAGGGGGGAGACCCAGTACTTC
CDR3: CASTLGGRRGETQYF

J: TRBJ2-7
V: TRBV5-1
size: few
D: TRBD1
DNA: TGCGCCAGCAGCTTGGCTTCAGGGGGCCCACCCCACTACGAGCAGTACTTC
CDR3: CASSLASGGPPHYEQYF

J: TRBJ1-2
V: TRBV6-6
size: .
D: .
DNA: TGTGCCAGCAGTTCCTGGACCTTAGATCGCGGCTACACCTTC
CDR3: CASSSWTLDRGYTF

J: TRBJ2-1
V: TRBV20-1
size: few
D: TRBD2
DNA: TGCAGTGCCGCCACGCTAGCGGGAGGTAGGAATGAGCAGTTCTTC
CDR3: CSAATLAGGRNEQFF

J: TRBJ2-5
V: TRBV25-1
size: .
D: TRBD2
DNA: TGTGCCAGCAGTGATGCGGGGGGGCCACAGACCCAGTACTTC
CDR3: CASSDAGGPQTQYF

J: TRBJ2-3
V: TRBV7-6
size: .
D: .
DNA: TGTGCCAGCAGCCCCCTCAACTTAGGGCGCGATACGCAGTATTTT
CDR3: CASSPLNLGRDTQYF

J: TRBJ2-7
V: TRBV7-9
size: few
D: .
DNA: TGTGCCAGCAGCTTAGGACACCTGGGGGGGCAGTACTTC
CDR3: CASSLGHLGGQYF

J: TRBJ2-2
V: TRBV5-1
size: .
D: .
DNA: TGCGCCAGCAGCTTGGTGGGGACACCGAACACCGGGGAGCTGTTTTTT
CDR3: CASSLVGTPNTGELFF

J: TRBJ1-2
V: TRBV3-1
size: few
D: .
DNA: TGTGCCAGCAGCCAAGGGGACATCGGGTCGAACTATGGCTACACCTTC
CDR3: CASSQGDIGSNYGYTF

J: TRBJ2-4
V: TRBV13
size: .
D: .
DNA: TGTGCCAGCAGCCCGCGGGGAGGGGGAAACATTCAGTACTTC
CDR3: CASSPRGGGNIQYF

J: TRBJ2-5
V: TRBV15
size: few
D: TRBD2
DNA: TGTGCCACCAGCGAGCTAGCGGGGGAACAAGAGACCCAGTACTTC
CDR3: CATSELAGEQETQYF

J: TRBJ1-2
V: TRBV7-9
size: .
D: TRBD1
DNA: TGTGCCAACAGCTTCGGACAGGGTTTTAACTATGGCTACACCTTC
CDR3: CANSFGQGFNYGYTF